This T cell receptor beta chain emerged from a study of T cells in localized non-small cell lung cancer. Overall study results and limits: Longer overall survival was associated with a higher density of T cells in the blood. Sequencing was limited to one tumor region, leaving the possibility of heterogeneity open. When the top 100 tumor clones were examined, a median around 50 of them also appeared in the adjacent lung, which was paired and uninvolved. Highest T cell clonality was seen in uninvolved adjacent lung, surpassing that measured in tumor.

Sequencing was performed with immunoSEQ multiplex PCR; in TCRdb, only in-frame clones are kept and a portion is missing. The repertoire holds roughly 32,000 clones, with roughly 86% as singletons. Worth noting for this clone: Its antigen remains unknown.

The CDR3 totals 15 residues. V lost 0 bases to trimming and J lost 4 bases, with 12 bases between them. The V gene's germline CDR1 is MNHNY and CDR2 SVGAGI (reference sequence). V and J are TRBV6-6 and TRBJ1-2; D may be TRBD1 (5 bases). The sequence derives from a woman between 35 and 75 years old with stage III lung adenocarcinoma. The material sequenced was peripheral blood mononuclear cells, taken before any cancer treatment. In DNA, the CDR3 is TGTGCCAGCAGTTACTCGAACAGGCCCCCCTATGGCTACACCTTC. This encodes CASSYSNRPPYGYTF.